Listed below are T cell receptor beta chains from one sample, sequenced in a study of T cell repertoires in cytomegalovirus infection. TCRdb recomputed calls from the reads with MiXCR, one row per CDR3 protein. The sample contains 200,000 or so distinct CDR3 sequences, 28% of which appear only once. The sample consisted of PBMCs. These receptors all come from a human donor in good health (CMV status not recorded). Some clones in this sample may be carry-over from other donors' samples. The CDR3 runs from the conserved cysteine through the conserved F or W. A D gene is named only where the DNA matches it firmly. Expanded clones are given a class, and other clones once, few, many or no size at all.

V gene,D gene,J gene,clone size,CDR3 DNA,CDR3 protein
TRBV27,TRBD2,TRBJ2-1,-,TGTGCCAGCAGTTTATGGACTAGCGGGGGGGATGAGCAGTTCTTC,CASSLWTSGGDEQFF
TRBV19,TRBD1,TRBJ1-5,-,TGTGCCAGTAGTAGCTACAGGGGGCTCAATCAGCCCCAGCATTTT,CASSSYRGLNQPQHF
TRBV29-1,-,TRBJ2-1,few,TGCAGCGTTGAAGGGGGCAGACGTAGCTCCTACAATGAGCAGTTCTTC,CSVEGGRRSSYNEQFF
TRBV11-2,-,TRBJ2-2,few,TGTGCCAGCAGCCCCGGACAGATGAACACCGGGGAGCTGTTTTTT,CASSPGQMNTGELFF
TRBV19,TRBD1,TRBJ1-5,few,TGTGCCAGTAGTCGGATACAGGGGGCGGGCCAGCCCCAGCATTTT,CASSRIQGAGQPQHF
TRBV6-6,TRBD1,TRBJ1-5,few,TGTGCCAGCAGTTACTCGAGCCCTGGGACAGGTGAGCAGCCCCAGCATTTT,CASSYSSPGTGEQPQHF
TRBV29-1,-,TRBJ2-1,-,TGCAGCGTTGAGGCGCCTGAGCAGTTCTTC,CSVEAPEQFF
TRBV12-3/TRBV12-4,-,TRBJ1-1,-,TGTGCCAGCAGGCAGGGGTGGGGGAACACTGAAGCTTTCTTT,CASRQGWGNTEAFF
TRBV14,-,TRBJ1-4,many,TGTGCCAGCAGCCAATCCATAAATGAAAAACTGTTTTTT,CASSQSINEKLFF
TRBV30,TRBD1,TRBJ1-2,-,TGTGCCAGCGACAGGGATAAGAGTGGCTACACCTTC,CASDRDKSGYTF
TRBV6-6,TRBD2,TRBJ2-5,-,TGTGCCAGCAGTTCCTGGGAGGGAGGAGAGACCCAGTACTTC,CASSSWEGGETQYF
TRBV7-8,-,TRBJ2-7,many,TGTGCCAGCAGCCAAGACAGTTCCTACGAGCAGTACTTC,CASSQDSSYEQYF
TRBV7-8,-,TRBJ1-6,many,TGTGCCAGCAGGTCGGGACGGCCGGAGGAGACACCCCTCCACTTT,CASRSGRPEETPLHF
TRBV19,-,TRBJ2-1,-,TGTGCCAGTAGTGGCGAGTCCTACAATGAGCAGTTCTTC,CASSGESYNEQFF
TRBV19,TRBD1,TRBJ1-2,few,TGTGCCAGTAGTCCGGACAGGGGTTTCGACTATGGCTACACCTTC,CASSPDRGFDYGYTF
TRBV5-1,TRBD2,TRBJ2-3,-,TGCGCCAGCAGCATCATAGCGGGGGGCGATACGCAGTATTTT,CASSIIAGGDTQYF
TRBV5-6,-,TRBJ2-7,-,TGTGCCAGCAGCTACGGGTGGGCCGGTGTCTACGAGCAGTACTTC,CASSYGWAGVYEQYF
TRBV15,TRBD1,TRBJ1-4,-,TGTGCCACCAGCAGAGATTTACAGGGGGGAAATGAAAAACTGTTTTTT,CATSRDLQGGNEKLFF
TRBV18,-,TRBJ1-4,-,TGTGCCAGCTCACCACCGGAGGGGCGGGAAAAACTGTTTTTT,CASSPPEGREKLFF
TRBV7-2,-,TRBJ2-7,many,TGTGCCAGCAGCTTAGATGTAGGGCGGAGTGGGAACGAGCAGTACTTC,CASSLDVGRSGNEQYF
TRBV7-2,-,TRBJ1-1,many,TGTGCCAGCAGCTTGGACAGTAGCATGTTCATGAACACTGAAGCTTTCTTT,CASSLDSSMFMNTEAFF
TRBV20-1,-,TRBJ2-5,few,TGCAGTGCTAGCCCCCGGGACCGCCCGTACCAAGAGACCCAGTACTTC,CSASPRDRPYQETQYF
TRBV5-5,TRBD1,TRBJ2-7,-,TGTGCCAGCAGCTTGGTTGCAGGGGGATCCTACGAGCAGTACTTC,CASSLVAGGSYEQYF
TRBV12-3/TRBV12-4,-,TRBJ2-5,-,TGTGCCAGCAGTTTTGTAGTCCAAGAGACCCAGTACTTC,CASSFVVQETQYF
TRBV19,-,TRBJ1-1,-,TGTGCCAGTAGCCTAGTCCTGGGGAACACTGAAGCTTTCTTT,CASSLVLGNTEAFF
TRBV12-5,-,TRBJ2-7,-,TGTGCTAGTGGCCTCGGGATCCCCTACGAGCAGTACTTC,CASGLGIPYEQYF
TRBV4-1,TRBD2,TRBJ2-1,few,TGCGCCAGCAGCCAAGAAGGTAGCGGGGGCCGGGATGAGCAGTTCTTC,CASSQEGSGGRDEQFF
TRBV25-1,-,TRBJ2-7,few,TGTGCCAGCAGTGACTGGGCTTACGAGCAGTACTTC,CASSDWAYEQYF
TRBV7-2,-,TRBJ2-2,-,TGTGCCAGCAGCCGGGCCGCGGCTGTACCGGGGGAGCTGTTTTTT,CASSRAAAVPGELFF
TRBV6-2/TRBV6-3,TRBD2,TRBJ2-2,-,TGTGCCAGCAGACTAGCGGCAGGAACCGGGGAGCTGTTTTTT,CASRLAAGTGELFF
TRBV7-2,-,TRBJ1-1,many,TGTGCCAGCAGCTCCCCCTCCCTAAACACTGAAGCTTTCTTT,CASSSPSLNTEAFF
TRBV5-1,-,TRBJ2-1,-,TGCGCCAGCAGCATCAGTGTGCCGGACAATGAGCAGTTCTTC,CASSISVPDNEQFF
TRBV7-4,TRBD1,TRBJ1-6,-,TGTGCCAGCAGCCAGACAGGGGCGGATTCACCCCTCCACTTT,CASSQTGADSPLHF
TRBV7-4,-,TRBJ1-1,few,TGTGCCAGCAGCTCAGAGGGAGGGAACACTGAAGCTTTCTTT,CASSSEGGNTEAFF
TRBV29-1,-,TRBJ1-1,-,TGCAGCGTTTCCAGGACCCGGAGCACTGAAGCTTTCTTT,CSVSRTRSTEAFF
TRBV30,-,TRBJ2-3,few,TGTGCCTGGACCGCAGGGTCCTGGGCAGATACGCAGTATTTT,CAWTAGSWADTQYF
TRBV7-8,-,TRBJ1-1,many,TGTGCCAGCAGCACCCACGCAGGAACCACTGAAGCTTTCTTT,CASSTHAGTTEAFF
TRBV6-1,TRBD2,TRBJ2-2,-,TGTGCCAGCATGGCTAGCGGGGGAACCGGGGAGCTGTTTTTT,CASMASGGTGELFF
TRBV11-2,-,TRBJ1-1,-,TGTGCCAGCAGCTTAGTCGAGGACCCTGAAGCTTTCTTT,CASSLVEDPEAFF
TRBV7-2,TRBD1,TRBJ1-2,-,TGTGCCAGCAGCATCGGGACAGGGGGCCGCTACACCTTC,CASSIGTGGRYTF
TRBV7-3,-,TRBJ1-1,-,TGTGCCAGCAGCTTATTGGTAGGGGGAGCCGAAGCTTTCTTT,CASSLLVGGAEAFF
TRBV12-3/TRBV12-4,-,TRBJ1-2,many,TGTGCCAGCAGTTCGAGAAGTGGTGGCTACACCTTC,CASSSRSGGYTF
TRBV7-9,TRBD1,TRBJ2-3,-,TGTGCCAGCAGCCGAACGCCCGCCAGGGGGCTGAGGGGGCGAGATACGCAGTATTTT,CASSRTPARGLRGRDTQYF
TRBV2,-,TRBJ1-5,-,TGTGCCAGCAGTGAAGTAGACAGCCGGATTTATCAGCCCCAGCATTTT,CASSEVDSRIYQPQHF
TRBV4-3,-,TRBJ1-2,-,TGCGCCAGCAGCCAATCAGGGCTCTATGGCTACACCTTC,CASSQSGLYGYTF
TRBV29-1,TRBD1,TRBJ2-1,-,TGCAGCCTGAGGGGACAGGGGGTGGAGGATGGGCAGTTCTTC,CSLRGQGVEDGQFF
TRBV7-2,-,TRBJ1-6,-,TGTGCCAGCAGCTTTGGGATCTCACCCCTCCACTTT,CASSFGISPLHF
TRBV19,-,TRBJ2-3,-,TGTGCCAGTTCGCACCAGGGGACAGATACGCAGTATTTT,CASSHQGTDTQYF
TRBV6-1,-,TRBJ1-2,few,TGTGCCAGCAGTGAAGATTCCAGGACTTCTGGCTACACCTTC,CASSEDSRTSGYTF
TRBV7-2,-,TRBJ1-1,few,TGTGCCAGCAGCTTTGCGGGGGCAGGGAGTTTCTTT,CASSFAGAGSFF
TRBV7-6,-,TRBJ1-6,many,TGTGCCAGCAGCTTAGAGTCCAGGGATTCACCCCTCCACTTT,CASSLESRDSPLHF
TRBV6-1,TRBD2,TRBJ2-1,-,TGTGCCAGCGGGCCCCTAGCGGGGGGTCACAATGAGCAGTTCTTC,CASGPLAGGHNEQFF